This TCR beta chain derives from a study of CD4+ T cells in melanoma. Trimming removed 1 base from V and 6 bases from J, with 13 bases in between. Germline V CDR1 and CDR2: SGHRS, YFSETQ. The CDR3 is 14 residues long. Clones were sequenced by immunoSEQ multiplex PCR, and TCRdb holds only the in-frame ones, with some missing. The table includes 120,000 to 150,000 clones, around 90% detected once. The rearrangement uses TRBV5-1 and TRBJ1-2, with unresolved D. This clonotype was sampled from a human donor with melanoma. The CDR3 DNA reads TGCGCCAGCAGCTTGATGCCAGCCACGAATGGCTACACCTTC. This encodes CASSLMPATNGYTF.